The rows below give T cell receptor beta chains drawn from one sample of a study of cytomegalovirus exposure and HLA in healthy donors. The method was immunoSEQ multiplex PCR; TCRdb's version includes in-frame clones alone and lacks a portion of them. The profile covers 99,000 or so clones, with about 69% appearing a single time and 1% to 1.5% taken by the ten largest. The sequencing sample was made of PBMCs. These TCRs come from a man aged 35-49 years in good health and CMV-seronegative. The CDR3 runs from the conserved cysteine through the conserved F or W. Only part of the rows carry a size: once, few, many, or a class if the clone is expanded.

j_call v_call clone_size cdr3_aa
TRBJ1-4 TRBV18 few CASSLDRGNEKLFF
TRBJ1-1 TRBV2 - CASSPAGDTEAFF
TRBJ1-1 TRBV7-8 - CASSLIGTEAFF
TRBJ1-4 TRBV29-1 few CSVLLFEKLFF
TRBJ1-2 TRBV13 - CASSLLQGNYGYTF
TRBJ1-1 TRBV6-5 - CASSFGQPMNTEAFF
TRBJ1-1 TRBV6-5 - CASSFLGPTEAFF
TRBJ2-1 TRBV6-4 - CASSRTSGRTEQFF
TRBJ2-7 TRBV9 once CASSVSENEQYF
TRBJ2-1 TRBV4-2 - CASSPDLPSYNEQFF
TRBJ1-3 TRBV10-3 - CASGTGSGNTIYF
TRBJ2-3 TRBV27 - CASSLWGTSTDTQYF
TRBJ1-1 TRBV6-6 - CASSQQGSEAFF
TRBJ2-5 TRBV11-3 - CASSSGLAGGLRETQYF
TRBJ1-5 TRBV5-1 - CASSFSGGNQPQHF
TRBJ1-4 TRBV28 few CASRSGSVNEKLFF
TRBJ2-5 TRBV27 few CASSPRTGKRETQYF
TRBJ2-5 TRBV5-1 - CASSLFQGEETQYF